This entry describes one T cell receptor (beta chain). Germline CDR1 MNHNS, CDR2 SASEGT. CDR3 length: 16 residues. The trim removed 6 bases at V and 5 bases at J, leaving 13 bases unmatched. The iRepertoire nested amplicon-rescue multiplex PCR amplified TCR alpha and beta CDR3s from RNA. One entry per CDR3 protein results from TCRdb running MiXCR on the multiplex PCR reads. The sample includes a few hundred thousand distinct CDR3 sequences, around 38% of them seen just once. The record originates from a study of glioma-infiltrating T cells. The chain employs TRBV6-1 and TRBJ1-5; 7 nucleotides match TRBD1. Sequenced input: glioma tissue, nonneoplastic brain tissue, or PBMCs (not recorded which). This TCR was recovered from a human donor with low-grade glioma or glioblastoma, undergoing nonglioma brain surgery, or in good health (not recorded which). The CDR3 protein is CASSRPGQRSYQPQHF. The CDR3 coding sequence is TGTGCCAGCAGCCGACCGGGACAGAGGTCTTATCAGCCCCAGCATTTT.